This note documents a single T cell receptor (beta chain) sequence. The data were obtained in a study of T cells in tuberculosis. For the study at large: In South Africa, adults with active tuberculosis were compared with IGRA-negative and latently infected IGRA-positive adolescents.

The assay was immunoSEQ multiplex PCR, and TCRdb's table has in-frame clones only and misses some. The table has tens of thousands of clones, around 87% seen once. The V gene end was trimmed by 4 bases and the J gene end by 7 bases; junction bases not matched to a gene: 19. CDR1 SNHLY and CDR2 FYNNEI come from the germline V gene. This CDR3 has 17 amino acids. On average around 100,000 T cells per donor were immunosequenced. J is TRBJ2-7 and V is TRBV2; 7 nucleotides line up with TRBD2. The sample consisted of PBMCs. This sequence originates from a donor between 10 and 35 years old with latent tuberculosis or without tuberculosis infection. The CDR3 DNA sequence: TGTGCCAGCAGTGTTAGGGAGGGGCTAGCGGACCCCTGGGAGCAGTACTTC. Its protein product is CASSVREGLADPWEQYF.